Sequencing of this T cell receptor (beta chain) was carried out in a study of blood T cells in healthy people across ages. The authors ran a second PCR of 7 to 11 cycles using a sample-barcoded 5' primer and a J-beta primer mix. One entry per CDR3 protein results from TCRdb running MiXCR on the 5' RACE reads. This table holds around 700,000 distinct CDR3 sequences, roughly 25% found once. Per germline, CDR1 LGHNT and CDR2 FRNRAP. This CDR3 is 20 amino acids long. Another study also made use of these data, one on T cells of mothers and their children.

The V call is TRBV12-5, the J call TRBJ2-5, with 15 bases aligning to TRBD2. With the DNA end fitting TRBJ2-7 better, the J assignment may be wrong. This receptor was identified in a boy aged 10-17 years in good health. The sample taken for sequencing was blood. As DNA, the CDR3 is TGTGCTAGTGGTTTGCCAATCGCCGGGACTAGCGGGGGGCACTCCTACGAGCAGTACTTC. Translated: CASGLPIAGTSGGHSYEQYF.